These 12 T cell receptor beta chains came from one sample sequenced in a study of T cell repertoires in cytomegalovirus infection. TCRdb reprocessed the reads via MiXCR and lists one record per CDR3 protein. The sample lists approximately 260,000 distinct CDR3 sequences, approximately 17% occurring once. Sequenced sample: CD8+ T cells from PBMCs. Receptor source: a human donor in good health (CMV status not recorded). Some clones in this sample may be carry-over from other donors' samples.

This clonotype occurred many times. V is TRBV7-2 and J is TRBJ2-3; 11 nucleotides agree with TRBD2. The CDR3 is 15 residues long. The germline gives CDR1 SGHTA, CDR2 FQGNSA. Losses at the gene ends were 5 bases for V and 3 bases for J; bases not matched to a gene: 4. The CDR3 DNA reads TGTGCCAGCAGCCCAGGGACTAGCGGTACAGATACGCAGTATTTT. Amino acid sequence: CASSPGTSGTDTQYF.

The chain employs TRBV4-3 and TRBJ2-7, with TRBD1 as a possible D gene (6 bases). The CDR3 length is 15 residues. Germline CDR1 LGHNA, CDR2 YSLEER. V lost 0 bases to trimming and J lost 2 bases, with 11 bases between them. CDR3: CASSQDPGHPYEQYF. CDR3 bases: TGCGCCAGCAGCCAAGACCCGGGACACCCCTACGAGCAGTACTTC.

This clonotype was observed at least ten times. The chain employs TRBV19 and TRBJ1-4; 9 positions agree with TRBD1. CDR1 and CDR2 from the germline V gene are LNHDA and SQIVND (reference sequence). CDR3 length: 12 residues. The trim removed 7 bases at V and 7 bases at J, leaving 1 base unmatched. CDR3 in amino acids: CASTTGGEKLFF. CDR3 bases: TGTGCCAGTACGACAGGGGGTGAAAAACTGTTTTTT.

This chain links TRBV6-1 with TRBJ1-1; TRBD1 matches 7 bases. This CDR3 region has 15 residues. After removal of 6 bases from V and 5 bases from J, the junction contained 12 bases not matched to a gene. Germline V gene data show CDR1 as MNHNS and CDR2 as SASEGT. CDR3 sequence: CASSRIRDSRTEAFF. The CDR3, as DNA: TGTGCCAGCAGCAGGATCCGGGACAGTAGGACTGAAGCTTTCTTT.

This clonotype was recorded many times. This chain uses TRBV11-2 with TRBJ1-2; no firm D call. With 3 bases removed from V and 8 bases from J, the gap between germline ends came to 13 bases. The CDR3 loop spans 13 amino acids. The germline gives CDR1 SGHAT, CDR2 FQNNGV. For the CDR3, the DNA is TGTGCCAGCAGCTTGACCCCGGGCAGGGGCTACACCTTC. Translated: CASSLTPGRGYTF.

This clonotype was observed a few times. This sequence joins TRBV10-3 and TRBJ2-7; no reliable D call. Germline loops: CDR1 ENHRY, CDR2 SYGVKD. Deletions cut 0 bases from V and 0 bases from J, with 12 bases between. The CDR3 is 16 amino acids. CDR3: CAISESGPESSYEQYF. The CDR3 nucleotides read TGTGCCATCAGTGAGTCCGGCCCCGAGAGCTCCTACGAGCAGTACTTC.

The V call is TRBV27, the J call TRBJ2-5, with a weak D call TRBD2 (5 bases). Germline CDR1 MNHEY, CDR2 SMNVEV (reference sequence). Between the trimmed V and J ends, which lost 0 bases and 5 bases, there was a span of 19 bases. This CDR3 has 17 amino acids. The CDR3 here is CASSLSPGVRGWETQYF. Written as DNA, the CDR3 is TGTGCCAGCAGTTTATCGCCCGGGGTCCGGGGATGGGAGACCCAGTACTTC.

This clonotype was seen more than once but under ten times. J is TRBJ2-3 and V is TRBV7-9; 9 positions agree with TRBD1. After removal of 7 bases from V and 3 bases from J, the junction contained 8 bases not matched to a gene. Germline CDR1 SEHNR, CDR2 FQNEAQ (reference sequence). This CDR3 is 15 amino acids long. In DNA form, the CDR3 reads TGTGCCAGCAACAAGACAGGGGGAACAACAGATACGCAGTATTTT. It is translated as CASNKTGGTTDTQYF.

This clonotype was counted a few times. This sequence joins TRBV6-1 and TRBJ1-4; D uncertain. Deletions cut 6 bases from V and 0 bases from J, with 11 bases between. The CDR3 covers 15 residues. Germline V gene sequence: CDR1 MNHNS, CDR2 SASEGT. In DNA form, the CDR3 reads TGTGCCAGCAGGAAAGCGGCCCCAACTAATGAAAAACTGTTTTTT. It is translated as CASRKAAPTNEKLFF.

This clonotype was recorded at least ten times. The CDR3 DNA sequence: TGTGCCAGCAGCGACACTTTGTCGAATTCACCCCTCCACTTT. This encodes CASSDTLSNSPLHF. The chain couples TRBV7-6 to TRBJ1-6; D unresolved. The CDR3 sequence is 14 residues long. Looked up from germline, CDR1 is SGHVS and CDR2 is FNYEAQ. Trimming removed 5 bases from V and 7 bases from J, with 12 bases in between.

V is TRBV19 and J is TRBJ2-1, with TRBD2 matching over 11 bases. After removal of 5 bases from V and 6 bases from J, the junction contained 6 bases not matched to a gene. The CDR3 extends over 15 amino acids. The germline V gene has CDR1 LNHDA and CDR2 SQIVND (reference sequence). CDR3 loop: CASSWGLAAVNEQFF. CDR3 DNA: TGTGCCAGTAGTTGGGGACTAGCGGCCGTCAATGAGCAGTTCTTC.

This clonotype was detected a few times. CDR3 sequence reads: CASSYSDGDTEAFF. CDR3 nucleotide sequence: TGTGCCAGCAGTTACTCGGACGGGGACACTGAAGCTTTCTTT. The chain couples TRBV6-5 to TRBJ1-1; D not resolved. From germline, CDR1 is MNHEY and CDR2 SVGAGI. This CDR3 has 14 amino acids. V shed 0 bases and J shed 3 bases, with 8 bases lying between them.